This T cell receptor beta chain was captured in a study of cytomegalovirus exposure and HLA in healthy donors. Study results and caveats: The authors excluded some V segments, including TRBV6-2 and TRBV6-3, as indistinguishable.

Germline CDR1 reads SEHNR; CDR2 reads FQNEAQ (reference sequence). The CDR3 spans 14 residues. V lost 5 bases and J 6 bases, leaving 13 bases between the germline ends. Remarks on this clone: Its antigen is currently unknown.

Vbeta (60) and Jbeta (13) primers were used in the PCR. Here immunoSEQ multiplex PCR was the method, and the copy in TCRdb shows in-frame clones only, minus some. Of about 130,000 clones detected, approximately 80% appear once; the ten largest clones hold 2.5% to 4%. The chain carries TRBV7-9 and TRBJ2-2; D may be TRBD2 (6 bases). The sequenced sample consisted of PBMCs. This clonotype was obtained from a middle-aged man in good health and CMV-seronegative. This chain's CDR3 is CASSPPTSPGELFF. CDR3 DNA: TGTGCCAGCAGCCCCCCCACTAGCCCCGGGGAGCTGTTTTTT.